This is a list of T cell receptor beta chains from one sample in a study of T cell responses to AZD1222 COVID-19 vaccine. Measured with immunoSEQ multiplex PCR; TCRdb has only the in-frame clones, and not every one. In the table there are tens of thousands of clones, 88% of which are singletons. This material consisted of peripheral blood, taken on day 0 of MenACWY control vaccination. Every receptor here comes from an adult in good health. The CDR3 runs from the conserved cysteine through the conserved F or W. The order of the fields is J gene, D gene, clone size, V gene, CDR3 length, CDR3 DNA, CDR3 protein. The D gene is left open where the match is weak. The size field is filled for only some rows; it gives once, few, many or a size class.

>TRBJ1-2|NA|NA|TRBV30|12
TGTGCCTGGAGTGACGGACTCTATGGCTACACCTTC
CAWSDGLYGYTF
>TRBJ2-2|TRBD1|NA|TRBV7-2|15
TGTGCCAGCAGCCTGGACAGGGTCGGCACCGGGGAGCTGTTTTTT
CASSLDRVGTGELFF
>TRBJ1-1|NA|NA|TRBV4-1|15
TGCGCCAGCAGCCAATGGCAGAATATGAACACTGAAGCTTTCTTT
CASSQWQNMNTEAFF
>TRBJ1-2|NA|few|TRBV9|14
TGTGCCAGCAGCGTAGCCACCACTAACTATGGCTACACCTTC
CASSVATTNYGYTF
>TRBJ2-7|TRBD1|NA|TRBV28|14
TGTGCCAGCAGCCAAAGACAGGGGGCGGGCGAGCAGTACTTC
CASSQRQGAGEQYF
>TRBJ1-2|NA|NA|TRBV6-6|13
TGTGCCAGCAGTTACGGGGGCAACTATGGCTACACCTTC
CASSYGGNYGYTF
>TRBJ1-5|NA|NA|TRBV7-2|16
TGTGCCAGCAGCCTAGGCCAGGGCGCGGGCAATCAGCCCCAGCATTTT
CASSLGQGAGNQPQHF
>TRBJ1-2|NA|NA|TRBV3-1/TRBV3-2|14
TGTGCCAGCAGCCAAGATGGGGGGTGGTATGGCTACACCTTC
CASSQDGGWYGYTF
>TRBJ1-4|NA|NA|TRBV27|14
TGTGCCAGCAGCGACTTTGCAACTAATGAAAAACTGTTTTTT
CASSDFATNEKLFF
>TRBJ1-6|TRBD1|NA|TRBV19|16
TGTGCCAGTAGTACGGTCCCGGGACAGGGGAGGTCACCCCTCCACTTT
CASSTVPGQGRSPLHF
>TRBJ2-7|NA|NA|TRBV30|11
TGTGCCTGGAGTGACGGTTACGAGCAGTACTTC
CAWSDGYEQYF
>TRBJ2-5|NA|NA|TRBV15|13
TGTGCCACCAGCCTCGGACGGGAAGAGACCCAGTACTTC
CATSLGREETQYF
>TRBJ1-4|NA|NA|TRBV9|16
TGTGCCAGCAGCCCTCGAGTGGGTGGCCGCGGCGAAAAACTGTTTTTT
CASSPRVGGRGEKLFF
>TRBJ1-5|NA|NA|TRBV29-1|13
TGCAGCGTCCAGGGGCAGGAAAATCAGCCCCAGCATTTT
CSVQGQENQPQHF
>TRBJ2-5|NA|NA|TRBV15|14
TGTGCCACCAGCAGAGATCAACCCCAAGAGACCCAGTACTTC
CATSRDQPQETQYF
>TRBJ1-6|NA|NA|TRBV30|11
TGTGCCTGGAGTGCGAATTCACCCCTCCACTTT
CAWSANSPLHF
>TRBJ1-4|NA|NA|TRBV28|17
TGTGCCAGCAGTTTAAGAGGTGCGGGACGGGGAAATGAAAAACTGTTTTTT
CASSLRGAGRGNEKLFF
>TRBJ2-2|NA|NA|TRBV19|16
TGTGCCAGTAGTATAGATCCTCTCACTAGCCCCGGGGAGCTGTTTTTT
CASSIDPLTSPGELFF
>TRBJ1-3|TRBD1|NA|TRBV5-1|17
TGCGCCAGCAGCTTGGGTTACGGACAGGGGGCTGGAAACACCATATATTTT
CASSLGYGQGAGNTIYF